The rows below give T cell receptor beta chains drawn from one sample of a study of shared clonotypes between healthy human individuals. Generated by immunoSEQ multiplex PCR, the TCRdb table keeps only in-frame clones and is missing some. The table records over 2 million clones, approximately 90% of them present only once. The sample taken for sequencing was naive CD4+ T cells from PBMCs. The origin of the receptors is a man between 18 and 35 years old in good health. Some clones in this sample may be carry-over from other donors' samples. Each CDR3 is given with its conserved first and last residue. D genes are given only for firm matches. For some rows the clone size is stated as once, few or many, or as a class when expanded; others skip it.

abundance: -; j_gene: TRBJ2-2; d_gene: -; v_gene: TRBV11-3; CDR3aa: CASSLGPNTGELFF; CDR3nt: TGTGCCAGCAGCTTGGGGCCTAACACCGGGGAGCTGTTTTTT
abundance: once; j_gene: TRBJ2-2; d_gene: -; v_gene: TRBV5-4; CDR3aa: CASSLNLPRAGELFF; CDR3nt: TGTGCCAGCAGCTTAAACCTCCCGCGGGCCGGGGAGCTGTTTTTT
abundance: once; j_gene: TRBJ1-4; d_gene: -; v_gene: TRBV2; CDR3aa: CASRGSPAEKLFF; CDR3nt: TGTGCCAGCAGGGGCAGTCCGGCGGAAAAACTGTTTTTT
abundance: -; j_gene: TRBJ2-2; d_gene: -; v_gene: TRBV29-1; CDR3aa: CSVEEAGRLFF; CDR3nt: TGCAGCGTTGAAGAGGCAGGGAGGCTGTTTTTT
abundance: -; j_gene: TRBJ2-7; d_gene: -; v_gene: TRBV5-1; CDR3aa: CASSLEGGTYYEQYF; CDR3nt: TGCGCCAGCAGCTTGGAGGGGGGAACCTACTACGAGCAGTACTTC
abundance: -; j_gene: TRBJ2-7; d_gene: TRBD1; v_gene: TRBV2; CDR3aa: CASSDPGQGPAEQYF; CDR3nt: TGTGCCAGCAGTGACCCGGGACAGGGGCCCGCCGAGCAGTACTTC
abundance: -; j_gene: TRBJ2-5; d_gene: TRBD2; v_gene: TRBV4-2; CDR3aa: CASSQDPPSGRVRQTQYF; CDR3nt: TGTGCCAGCAGCCAAGATCCGCCTAGCGGGAGGGTAAGGCAGACCCAGTACTTC
abundance: -; j_gene: TRBJ2-7; d_gene: -; v_gene: TRBV6-1; CDR3aa: CASSEALTFYEQYF; CDR3nt: TGTGCCAGCAGTGAAGCGCTCACTTTCTACGAGCAGTACTTC
abundance: -; j_gene: TRBJ2-7; d_gene: -; v_gene: TRBV5-5; CDR3aa: CASSSYRVRNEQYF; CDR3nt: TGTGCCAGCAGCTCTTACAGGGTGAGGAACGAGCAGTACTTC
abundance: -; j_gene: TRBJ2-3; d_gene: TRBD2; v_gene: TRBV7-8; CDR3aa: CASSQTSVGTQYF; CDR3nt: TGTGCCAGCAGCCAAACTAGCGTCGGTACGCAGTATTTT
abundance: -; j_gene: TRBJ1-1; d_gene: -; v_gene: TRBV6-6; CDR3aa: CASGVRTEAFF; CDR3nt: TGTGCCAGCGGGGTGAGGACTGAAGCTTTCTTT